This entry is about one TCR beta chain. Cohorts were based on clinical histories the participants reported. Up to 2 weeks before entering the study, exposed participants had met a COVID-19 case. This entry belongs to a study of blood T cell repertoires in COVID-19. Study-wide background: From the United States, Italy and Spain came samples of acute and convalescent COVID-19. PBMCs, B-cell-depleted T cells, or T cells were the source of the cDNA or gDNA that made up the material.

Produced via immunoSEQ multiplex PCR; TCRdb's table is partial and in-frame only. In the table there are 240,000 or so clones, just under 90% of which are singletons. The germline V gene has CDR1 SGHRS and CDR2 YFSETQ. With 0 bases clipped from V and 4 bases from J, the junction kept 7 bases outside the gene matches. CDR3 size: 17 residues. Specimen: PBMCs or T cells enriched from blood (not recorded which). The chain has TRBV5-1 and TRBJ2-1; 10 bases map to TRBD1. This clonotype was obtained from a man aged 45-65 years who had been exposed to COVID-19. The CDR3 DNA is TGCGCCAGCAGCTTGGCCGCTGGGACAGGGGTTTACAATGAGCAGTTCTTC. This gives the protein CASSLAAGTGVYNEQFF. Together with reference TRBV5-1 and TRBJ2-1, the CDR3 gives the full variable domain: KAGVTQTPRYLIKTRGQQVTLSCSPISGHRSVSWYQQTPGQGLQFLFEYFSETQRNKGNFPGRFSGRQFSNSRSEMNVSTLELGDSALYLCASSLAAGTGVYNEQFFGPGTRLTVL.